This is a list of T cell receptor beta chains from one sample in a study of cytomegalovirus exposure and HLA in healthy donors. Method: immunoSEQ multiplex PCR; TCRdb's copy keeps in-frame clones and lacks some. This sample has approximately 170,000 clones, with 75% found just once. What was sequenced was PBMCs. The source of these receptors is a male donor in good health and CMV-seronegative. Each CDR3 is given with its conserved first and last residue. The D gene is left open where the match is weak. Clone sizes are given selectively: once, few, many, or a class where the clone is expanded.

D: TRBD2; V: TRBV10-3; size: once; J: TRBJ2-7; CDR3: CAITDIAGYEQYF; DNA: TGTGCCATCACGGACATAGCGGGATACGAGCAGTACTTC
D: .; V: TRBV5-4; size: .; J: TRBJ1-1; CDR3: CASSLAWANTEAFF; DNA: TGTGCCAGCAGCTTGGCCTGGGCGAACACTGAAGCTTTCTTT
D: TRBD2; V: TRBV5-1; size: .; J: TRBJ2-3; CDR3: CASSFGTSTDTQYF; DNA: TGCGCCAGCAGCTTCGGGACTAGTACAGATACGCAGTATTTT
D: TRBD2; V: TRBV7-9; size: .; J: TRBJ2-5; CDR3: CASSLSGNQETQYF; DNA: TGTGCCAGCAGCCTCAGCGGGAACCAAGAGACCCAGTACTTC
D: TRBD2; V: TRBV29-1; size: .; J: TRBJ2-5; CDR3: CSTPGGLSPRETQYF; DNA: TGCAGCACCCCGGGGGGGCTCTCACCAAGGGAGACCCAGTACTTC
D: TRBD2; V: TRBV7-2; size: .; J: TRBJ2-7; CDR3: CASRTSGRDEQYF; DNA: TGTGCCAGCAGGACTAGCGGGAGAGACGAGCAGTACTTC
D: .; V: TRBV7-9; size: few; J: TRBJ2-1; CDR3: CASSRSGEVEQFF; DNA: TGTGCCAGCAGCCGAAGCGGAGAGGTAGAACAGTTCTTC
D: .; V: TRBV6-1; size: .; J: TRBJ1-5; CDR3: CASSESGHVSNQPQHF; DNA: TGTGCCAGCAGTGAAAGTGGACATGTTAGCAATCAGCCCCAGCATTTT
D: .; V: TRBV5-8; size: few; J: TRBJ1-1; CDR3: CASSLAVGGKRAFF; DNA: TGTGCCAGCAGCTTGGCGGTAGGAGGAAAACGAGCTTTCTTT
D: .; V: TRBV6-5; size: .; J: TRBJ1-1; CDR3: CASSYREGGTEAFF; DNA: TGTGCCAGCAGTTACAGGGAGGGGGGCACTGAAGCTTTCTTT
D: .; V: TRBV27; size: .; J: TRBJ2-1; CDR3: CASSNLGTTYNEQFF; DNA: TGTGCCAGCAGTAACCTCGGGACAACCTACAATGAGCAGTTCTTC
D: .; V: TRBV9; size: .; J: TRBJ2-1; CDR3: CASSVGGGPYNEQFF; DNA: TGTGCCAGCAGCGTAGGAGGGGGTCCCTACAATGAGCAGTTCTTC
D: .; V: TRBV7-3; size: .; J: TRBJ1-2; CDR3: CASSNPAIGDHYPGYTF; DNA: TGTGCCAGCAGCAACCCCGCTATCGGCGACCACTACCCCGGCTACACCTTC
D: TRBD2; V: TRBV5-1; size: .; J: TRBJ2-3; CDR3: CASSFPRGGPTDTQYF; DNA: TGCGCCAGCAGCTTCCCCCGGGGGGGGCCCACAGATACGCAGTATTTT
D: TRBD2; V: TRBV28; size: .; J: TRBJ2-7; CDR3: CASGVGGDPSYEQYF; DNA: TGTGCCAGCGGCGTCGGGGGGGACCCTTCCTACGAGCAGTACTTC